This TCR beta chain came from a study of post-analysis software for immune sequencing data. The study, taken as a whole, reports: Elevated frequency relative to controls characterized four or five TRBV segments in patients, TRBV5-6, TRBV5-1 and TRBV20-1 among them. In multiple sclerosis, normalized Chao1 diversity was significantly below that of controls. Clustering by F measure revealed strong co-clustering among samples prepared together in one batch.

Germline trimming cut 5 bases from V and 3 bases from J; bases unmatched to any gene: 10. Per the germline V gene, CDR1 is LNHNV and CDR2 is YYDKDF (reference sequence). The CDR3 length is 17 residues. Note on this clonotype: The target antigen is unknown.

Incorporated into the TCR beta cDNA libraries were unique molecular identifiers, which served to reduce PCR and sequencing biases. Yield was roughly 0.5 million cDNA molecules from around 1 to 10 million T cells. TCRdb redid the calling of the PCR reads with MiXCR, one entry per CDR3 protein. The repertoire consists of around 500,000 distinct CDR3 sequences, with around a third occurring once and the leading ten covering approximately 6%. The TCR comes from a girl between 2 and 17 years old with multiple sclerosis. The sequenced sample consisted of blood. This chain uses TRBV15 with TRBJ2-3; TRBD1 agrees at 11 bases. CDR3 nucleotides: TGTGCCACCAGCGAGGACTCCGGACAGGGGGCAACAGATACGCAGTATTTT. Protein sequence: CATSEDSGQGATDTQYF.